This T cell receptor (beta chain) was sequenced for a study of blood T cell repertoires in COVID-19. Study details: Donors in the United States, Italy and Spain gave samples during acute or convalescent COVID-19. In each case, the material was cDNA or gDNA derived from T cells, B-cell-depleted T cells, or PBMCs.

Authors' analysis steps: Researchers report that nucleated cell counts were estimated from reference gene primer amplification. The protocol was immunoSEQ multiplex PCR, while the TCRdb copy is restricted to in-frame clones and leaves out a portion. V, J and clone size are taken as reported in that table, and D and trimming were inferred from the DNA itself. The repertoire holds a few hundred thousand clones, with approximately 87% as singletons. Trimming took 5 bases from V and 6 from J, leaving 10 bases between them. Germline V gives CDR1 WNHNN, CDR2 SYGVQD (reference sequence). The CDR3 is 13 residues long.

Sequenced sample: peripheral blood. This sequence originates from a woman between 50 and 59 years old who had recovered from COVID-19. V usage is TRBV10-1 and J usage is TRBJ2-2; no clear D. The CDR3 coding sequence is TGCGCCAGCAGTCTCACAGAAGCCGGGGAGCTGTTTTTT. It translates to CASSLTEAGELFF.